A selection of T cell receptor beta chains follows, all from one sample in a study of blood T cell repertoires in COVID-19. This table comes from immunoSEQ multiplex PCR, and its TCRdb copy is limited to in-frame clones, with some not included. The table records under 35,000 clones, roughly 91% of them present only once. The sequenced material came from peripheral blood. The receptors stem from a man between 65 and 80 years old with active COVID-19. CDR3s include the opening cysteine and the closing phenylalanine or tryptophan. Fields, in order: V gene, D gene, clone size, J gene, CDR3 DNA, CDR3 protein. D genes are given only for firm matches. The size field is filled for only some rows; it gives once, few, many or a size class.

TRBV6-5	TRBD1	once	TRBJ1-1	TGTGCCAGCAGTTACCGGACAGGGGGGTCTGAAGCTTTCTTT	CASSYRTGGSEAFF
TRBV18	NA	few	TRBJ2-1	TGTGCCAGCTCACGAACGGGAGGGGGCACCTACAATGAGCAGTTCTTC	CASSRTGGGTYNEQFF
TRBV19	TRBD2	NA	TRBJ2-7	TGTGCCAGTAGTCGGACTAGTTTCTACGAGCAGTACTTC	CASSRTSFYEQYF
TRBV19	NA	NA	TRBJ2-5	TGTGCCAGTTCGGACAGAATGGTTCCGGGAGAGACCCAGTACTTC	CASSDRMVPGETQYF
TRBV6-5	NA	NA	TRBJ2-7	TGTGCCAGCAGATCCGCGACAGGTCTCTCCTACGAGCAGTACTTC	CASRSATGLSYEQYF
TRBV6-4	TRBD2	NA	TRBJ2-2	TGTGCCAGCAGTGATAGCGGGAGGGCCACCGGGGAGCTGTTTTTT	CASSDSGRATGELFF
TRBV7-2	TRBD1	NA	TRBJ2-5	TGTGCCAGCAGCTCTCGCAGGGGGTCTGAGACCCAGTACTTC	CASSSRRGSETQYF
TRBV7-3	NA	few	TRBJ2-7	TGTGCCAGCAGCCCACCCGGCTCCTACGAGCAGTACTTC	CASSPPGSYEQYF
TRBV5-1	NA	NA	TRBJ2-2	TGCGCCAGCAGTCCACCGGGACTGGGTAAGGCCGGGGAGCTGTTTTTT	CASSPPGLGKAGELFF
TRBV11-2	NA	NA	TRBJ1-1	TGTGCCAGCAGTTCACAGGTGAACACTGAAGCTTTCTTT	CASSSQVNTEAFF
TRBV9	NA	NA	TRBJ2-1	TGTGCCAGCAGCCCTCGACTAGTCAATGAGCAGTTCTTC	CASSPRLVNEQFF